The next 14 T cell receptor beta chains were all read from a single sample in a study of shared T cell receptors in the human thymus. Generated by immunoSEQ multiplex PCR, the TCRdb table keeps only in-frame clones and is missing some. Found here are about 660,000 clones, around 89% of them singletons; the top ten hold around 0.0099%. Another study also made use of these data, one on human thymus T cells.

The sequenced material came from thymocytes. Receptors originate from a boy less than two years old with a congenital heart defect.

The rearrangement uses TRBV19 and TRBJ2-1; TRBD2 agrees at 8 bases. Germline CDR1 and CDR2: LNHDA and SQIVND (reference sequence). The CDR3 is 15 amino acids. The ends lost 6 bases at V and 4 bases at J; junction bases unmatched: 8. The CDR3 DNA is TGTGCCAGTAGCTCCGGGACTAGGGATTACAATGAGCAGTTCTTC. As protein: CASSSGTRDYNEQFF.

The chain links TRBV6-6 to TRBJ2-5, with a tentative D call TRBD2 (5 bases). From germline, CDR1 is MNHNY and CDR2 SVGAGI (reference sequence). This CDR3 contains 11 residues. The V and J ends lost 6 bases and 5 bases respectively, with 7 bases between them. The CDR3 nucleotides read TGTGCCAGCAGGTGGGAGGAGACCCAGTACTTC. Residues: CASRWEETQYF.

This clone was counted between two and nine times. The chain employs TRBV4-2 and TRBJ2-4; 8 bases agree with TRBD1. Germline values: CDR1 LGHNA, CDR2 YNFKEQ. The CDR3 loop spans 17 amino acids. The junction had 7 bases not matched to a gene; V was cut back by 3 bases and J by 0 bases. CDR3 DNA sequence: TGTGCCAGCAGCCACCCCAACACAGGGGGAGCCAAAAACATTCAGTACTTC. This encodes CASSHPNTGGAKNIQYF.

CDR3 region: CASSFFRTSGRASYNEQFF. CDR3 nucleotides: TGTGCCAGCAGTTTCTTTAGGACTAGCGGGAGGGCGTCCTACAATGAGCAGTTCTTC. The chain employs TRBV28 and TRBJ2-1, with 15 bases matching TRBD2. V was clipped by 3 bases and J by 1 base; unmatched bases: 7. Per the germline V gene, CDR1 is MDHEN and CDR2 is SYDVKM. CDR3 size: 19 residues.

The chain joins TRBV7-9 to TRBJ1-1; tentatively, D is TRBD1 (6 bases). Per the germline V gene, CDR1 is SEHNR and CDR2 is FQNEAQ (reference sequence). The V and J ends lost 5 bases and 5 bases respectively, with 15 bases between them. CDR3 length: 14 residues. This CDR3 is CASSRRGRGTEAFF. CDR3 sequence (DNA): TGTGCCAGCAGCCGCAGGGGAAGGGGGACTGAAGCTTTCTTT.

This chain connects TRBV6-1 to TRBJ2-7; 10 bases match TRBD1. The germline CDR1 and CDR2 sequences are MNHNS and SASEGT. V shed 7 bases and J 3 bases; nucleotides not matched to a gene: 6. CDR3 length: 14 residues. In DNA form, the CDR3 reads TGTGCCAGCATTAGACAGGGGGCAATCTACGAGCAGTACTTC. Amino acids: CASIRQGAIYEQYF.

The rearrangement uses TRBV28 and TRBJ2-7, with 13 nucleotides matching TRBD2. V trimming: 5 bases; J trimming: 13 bases; junction bases outside the gene matches: 8. CDR3 length: 13 residues. The germline CDR1 and CDR2 sequences are MDHEN and SYDVKM. Written as DNA, the CDR3 is TGTGCCAGCAGTCCAAGGACTAGCGGGAGCTGCTACTTC. This gives the protein CASSPRTSGSCYF.

V and J are TRBV5-6 and TRBJ2-7; 9 bases line up with TRBD1. V lost 4 bases to trimming and J lost 3 bases; unmatched junction nucleotides: 17. The CDR3 runs 18 residues. Germline V gene lookup returns CDR1 SGHDT and CDR2 YYEEEE. The CDR3 DNA is TGTGCCAGCAGCGGCCGGGACAGGGCCCGTGGGGATGACTACGAGCAGTACTTC. Its protein product is CASSGRDRARGDDYEQYF.

The chain carries TRBV5-8 and TRBJ2-5; D uncertain. The CDR3 totals 11 residues. Trimming cost V 8 bases and J 1 base, with 6 bases left between them. Germline V gene data show CDR1 as SGHTS and CDR2 as YDEGEE. The CDR3 region has the DNA TGTGCCAGTGACACCCAAGAGACCCAGTACTTC. It specifies CASDTQETQYF.

V gene TRBV6-1 combines with J gene TRBJ2-7, with 12 bases lining up with TRBD2. CDR1 and CDR2 (germline): MNHNS, SASEGT. The CDR3 loop spans 17 amino acids. Unmatched junction bases numbered 10, after V lost 4 bases and J lost 3 bases. The CDR3 sequence: CASSGTSGNTKLYEQYF. Here the CDR3 DNA reads TGTGCCAGCAGTGGGACTAGCGGGAACACTAAACTCTACGAGCAGTACTTC.

V gene TRBV11-2 combines with J gene TRBJ1-3; TRBD1 aligns across 8 bases. J gave up 4 bases and V 4 bases, and 3 bases lay outside the gene matches. This CDR3 is 14 amino acids long. Germline CDR1 and CDR2: SGHAT and FQNNGV. In DNA, the CDR3 is TGTGCCAGCAGCTCGACAGGGGTCGGAAACACCATATATTTT. Its protein is CASSSTGVGNTIYF.

In regard to this clone: Other DNA sequences in the same sample also yield this CDR3. This sequence joins TRBV4-1 and TRBJ1-5, with a possible D match to TRBD1 (5 bases). The CDR3 has 16 residues. Per the germline V gene, CDR1 is MGHRA and CDR2 is YSYEKL. V lost 0 bases, J lost 0 bases, and 9 bases lay in between. CDR3 amino acids: CASSQDRDYSNQPQHF. Here the CDR3 DNA reads TGCGCCAGCAGCCAAGACAGGGATTATAGCAATCAGCCCCAGCATTTT.

This sequence joins TRBV7-3 and TRBJ2-3; maybe TRBD2 (6 bases). The CDR3 is made up of 14 amino acids. From germline, CDR1 is SGHTA and CDR2 FQGTGA. V lost 3 bases, J lost 3 bases, and 10 bases lay in between. The CDR3, as DNA: TGTGCCAGCAGCTTTTTTAGCGGAACAGATACGCAGTATTTT. Protein sequence: CASSFFSGTDTQYF.

The J gene is TRBJ2-7, the V gene TRBV6-5, with no clear D. Trimming took off 8 bases at V and 3 bases at J, with 17 bases between the two ends. This CDR3 spans 14 amino acids. Per germline, CDR1 MNHEY and CDR2 SVGAGI. Here the CDR3 DNA reads TGTGCCAGCTCACACGCCAGTCTCCTCTACGAGCAGTACTTC. Protein product: CASSHASLLYEQYF.